The 27 T cell receptor beta chains in this list originate from one sample, sequenced in a study of shared clonotypes between healthy human individuals (dated by TCRdb to about 2020). CD8 naive samples were CD45RO-negative cells positively selected for CCR7, giving a CD45RA+CCR7+ population that excluded TemRA cells. Libraries came from the immunoSEQ multiplex PCR assay. Not all clones reach the TCRdb copy of this immuneACCESS table, which keeps in-frame sequences only. Checked studies attribute under half of the gap to unresolved V genes and leave the rest unexplained. The sample table holds about 750,000 clones, of which almost 95% were seen once. The ten largest account for about 24% of the sample. Sequenced input: naive CD8+ T cells sorted from blood. Read against the paper, the sample's cell subset or site label means: CD45RA+CCR7+. The receptors shown here come from a man aged 30 to 39 in good health.

This chain links TRBV7-8 with TRBJ2-7; TRBD2 is a possible D gene (6 bases). Germline loops: CDR1 SGHVS, CDR2 FQNEAQ. The CDR3 covers 16 residues. Trimming pared 5 bases from V and 1 base from J, leaving 18 bases between. CDR3 sequence (DNA): TGTGCCAGCAGCGCCCGGCTGGGACTCCCATCCTACGAGCAGTACTTC. It is translated as CASSARLGLPSYEQYF.

CDR3 region: CASSPYFGGSYYNEQFF. The CDR3 DNA is TGTGCCAGCAGCCCATATTTTGGAGGATCCTACTACAATGAGCAGTTCTTC. The rearrangement uses TRBV7-3 and TRBJ2-1; D possibly corresponds to TRBD2 (5 bases). V lost 5 bases, J lost 3 bases, and 20 bases lay in between. There are 17 residues in the CDR3. Germline lookup yields CDR1 SGHTA and CDR2 FQGTGA.

This chain links TRBV7-8 with TRBJ2-1; D is unresolved. The germline V and J ends were trimmed by 4 bases and 8 bases, with 18 bases remaining between them. The germline V gene encodes CDR1 SGHVS and CDR2 FQNEAQ. This CDR3 has 15 residues. CDR3 protein: CASSSGRSRSYEQFF. As DNA, the CDR3 is TGTGCCAGCAGCTCCGGACGGAGCCGGTCCTATGAGCAGTTCTTC.

The table lists this clone with a count of one. This chain uses TRBV5-1 with TRBJ2-7, with a tentative D call TRBD2 (5 bases). The V end was cut by 0 bases, the J end by 2 bases, with 12 bases between. CDR3 length: 15 amino acids. The germline V gene encodes CDR1 SGHRS and CDR2 YFSETQ. The CDR3 loop reads CASSLEFDYTYEQYF. The CDR3 DNA is TGCGCCAGCAGCTTGGAATTCGACTATACCTACGAGCAGTACTTC. Looking up the rest from reference TRBV5-1 and TRBJ2-7 gives the full variable domain: KAGVTQTPRYLIKTRGQQVTLSCSPISGHRSVSWYQQTPGQGLQFLFEYFSETQRNKGNFPGRFSGRQFSNSRSEMNVSTLELGDSALYLCASSLEFDYTYEQYFGPGTRLTVT.

The chain uses TRBV29-1 and TRBJ1-1, with D unclear. Trimming took off 5 bases at V and 1 base at J, with 5 bases between the two ends. This CDR3 is 11 amino acids long. CDR1 and CDR2 from the germline V gene are SQVTM and ANQGSEA. As DNA, the CDR3 is TGCAGCGTTCCAGGGAACACTGAAGCTTTCTTT. Translation gives CSVPGNTEAFF.

This clone appeared once. The chain couples TRBV7-9 to TRBJ2-7, with a weak D call TRBD2 (5 bases). Trimming cost V 4 bases and J 4 bases, with 11 bases left between them. The CDR3 extends over 13 amino acids. The V gene's germline CDR1 is SEHNR and CDR2 FQNEAQ (reference sequence). The CDR3 coding sequence is TGTGCCAGCAGCTCGACGGAGCGGTACGAGCAGTACTTC. Translation gives CASSSTERYEQYF.

This chain links TRBV7-9 with TRBJ2-2; no clear D. This CDR3 contains 17 residues. The V gene's germline CDR1 is SEHNR and CDR2 FQNEAQ (reference sequence). Trimming took 1 base from V and 4 from J, leaving 16 bases between them. The CDR3 protein is CASSLDGRVGATGELFF. CDR3 DNA: TGTGCCAGCAGCTTAGATGGACGGGTCGGAGCCACCGGGGAGCTGTTTTTT.

This clone appeared a few times. The genes are TRBV23-1 and TRBJ2-7; no firm D call. TRBV23-1 is marked as an open reading frame, function uncertain. The CDR3 has 14 residues. The V end was cut by 6 bases, the J end by 2 bases, with 14 bases between. The CDR3 DNA follows: TGCGCCAGCAGCCGGGCCGCAAGCCCCTACGAGCAGTACTTC. This gives the protein CASSRAASPYEQYF.

The CDR3 DNA follows: TGTGCCAGCAGCGTAGGAAGGGAATCCGGGGAGCTGTTTTTT. This encodes CASSVGRESGELFF. This chain joins TRBV9 and TRBJ2-2, with no clear D. Germline CDR1 and CDR2: SGDLS and YYNGEE. CDR3 size: 14 residues. V lost 0 bases to trimming and J lost 6 bases, with 9 bases between them.

The chain is built from TRBV7-8 and TRBJ2-1; D is uncertain. CDR1 is SGHVS, CDR2 FQNEAQ, per germline. Trimming shortened V by 5 bases and J by 8 bases, and 10 bases separated the two germline ends. CDR3 size: 12 residues. The CDR3 DNA reads TGTGCCAGCAGCGAAGGACGATATGAGCAGTTCTTC. Amino acids: CASSEGRYEQFF.

The CDR3 spells CASSLYSGSISDTQYF. The DNA of the CDR3 is TGTGCCAGCAGTTTATATAGCGGGAGTATCTCAGATACGCAGTATTTT. The chain recombines TRBV28 with TRBJ2-3; TRBD2 agrees at 9 bases. V was clipped by 1 base and J by 4 bases; unmatched bases: 6. The CDR3 spans 16 residues. Germline lookup yields CDR1 MDHEN and CDR2 SYDVKM.

On this clone itself: Other DNA sequences of this sample code for an identical CDR3. V is TRBV27 and J is TRBJ2-1, with D tentatively TRBD1 or TRBD2 (5 bases each). Germline values: CDR1 MNHEY, CDR2 SMNVEV (reference sequence). Trimming removed 2 bases from V and 4 bases from J, with 9 bases in between. The CDR3 extends over 14 amino acids. In DNA, the CDR3 is TGTGCCAGCAGTTTACAGGGACGGTACAATGAGCAGTTCTTC. Its translation: CASSLQGRYNEQFF.

Turning to this clone: Within the sample, other DNA sequences also encode this same CDR3. V and J are TRBV6-5 and TRBJ2-7, with a weak D call TRBD2 (5 bases). CDR1 and CDR2 (germline): MNHEY, SVGAGI. V dropped 0 bases and J dropped 4 bases, with 7 bases sitting between them. The CDR3 covers 13 residues. The CDR3 DNA is TGTGCCAGCAGTTACTCGACGGGGTACGAGCAGTACTTC. It translates to CASSYSTGYEQYF.

The rearrangement uses TRBV15 and TRBJ2-1; 9 nucleotides match TRBD2. Germline CDR1 is LNHNV and CDR2 is YYDKDF (reference sequence). The CDR3 runs to 21 residues. V trimming: 0 bases; J trimming: 8 bases; junction bases outside the gene matches: 23. CDR3 in DNA: TGTGCCACCAGCAGAGATCTCGCGGTATTAGCCGGGACTAGCTTGGGAGATGAGCAGTTCTTC. Amino acid sequence: CATSRDLAVLAGTSLGDEQFF.

The chain uses TRBV9 and TRBJ2-7; the D gene is possibly TRBD2 (5 bases). This CDR3 contains 13 residues. Trimming removed 6 bases at V and 0 bases at J, with 10 bases between. The germline CDR1 and CDR2 sequences are SGDLS and YYNGEE. In nucleotides, the CDR3 is TGTGCCAGCAACGGTGGGAGCTCCTACGAGCAGTACTTC. Residues: CASNGGSSYEQYF.

In this sample, this clone turned up once. The gene calls are TRBV10-1 and TRBJ2-1; possibly TRBD1 or TRBD2 for D (5 bases each). The CDR3 totals 13 residues. Germline-derived CDR1 and CDR2 are WNHNN and SYGVQD (reference sequence). Trimming left V 6 bases short and J 8 bases short, with 14 bases between. CDR3 loop: CASSGGKGDEQFF. CDR3 in DNA: TGCGCCAGCAGCGGAGGTAAAGGGGATGAGCAGTTCTTC.

The rearrangement links TRBV12-5 to TRBJ1-1, with D perhaps TRBD1 (6 bases). Per the germline V gene, CDR1 is LGHNT and CDR2 is FRNRAP. V was cut by 1 base and J by 5 bases, with 8 bases left in between. This CDR3 is 13 amino acids long. In DNA form, the CDR3 reads TGTGCTAGTGGTTTGGAACAGGGAACTGAAGCTTTCTTT. Translating it yields CASGLEQGTEAFF.

The chain combines TRBV4-1 with TRBJ2-1; TRBD2 is a possible D gene (7 bases). This CDR3 has 16 amino acids. V lost 3 bases to trimming and J lost 8 bases, with 20 bases between them. Germline CDR1 reads MGHRA; CDR2 reads YSYEKL. CDR3 in amino acids: CASSQLGRGQGDEQFF. The CDR3 coding sequence is TGCGCCAGCAGCCAGCTAGGGAGGGGACAAGGCGATGAGCAGTTCTTC.

The chain employs TRBV29-1 and TRBJ2-6; 9 nucleotides line up with TRBD1. The CDR3 contains 15 residues. Trimming at V came to 8 bases and at J to 0 bases, leaving 5 bases not matched to a gene. Looked up from germline, CDR1 is SQVTM and CDR2 is ANQGSEA. The CDR3: CSSGTGSSGANVLTF. CDR3 sequence (DNA): TGCAGCTCCGGGACAGGGAGCTCTGGGGCCAACGTCCTGACTTTC.

V usage is TRBV27 and J usage is TRBJ2-7; no definite D call. Per the germline V gene, CDR1 is MNHEY and CDR2 is SMNVEV (reference sequence). Trimming cost V 10 bases and J 3 bases, with 13 bases left between them. CDR3 length: 12 residues. The CDR3 DNA reads TGTGCCACCGGAAGGGAAAGCTACGAGCAGTACTTC. Its protein is CATGRESYEQYF.

This clone was counted once. The chain is built from TRBV2 and TRBJ1-4, with TRBD1 matching over 9 bases. The junction had 14 bases not matched to a gene; V was cut back by 7 bases and J by 11 bases. Germline V gene lookup returns CDR1 SNHLY and CDR2 FYNNEI. There are 15 residues in the CDR3. The CDR3 DNA follows: TGTGCCAGCATCGAAGGGGTTGACAGGGGGAGGAAACTGTTTTTT. Its translation: CASIEGVDRGRKLFF.

This clone occurred once. The chain links TRBV9 to TRBJ2-7, with D perhaps assigned TRBD1 or TRBD2 (6 bases each). The V and J ends lost 2 bases and 9 bases respectively, with 12 bases between them. CDR3 length: 12 amino acids. CDR1 SGDLS and CDR2 YYNGEE come from the germline V gene. As DNA, the CDR3 is TGTGCCAGCAGCGTTCCCCGGGGGCCGCAGTACTTC. It is translated as CASSVPRGPQYF.

As to this clone: This same CDR3 is encoded by further DNA sequences in the sample. V gene TRBV7-9 combines with J gene TRBJ1-5, with D maybe TRBD1 (5 bases). In germline, CDR1 is SEHNR, CDR2 FQNEAQ (reference sequence). The CDR3 consists of 14 residues. Trimming stripped 5 bases from V and 1 base from J, with 9 bases between. CDR3 protein: CASSGGDSNQPQHF. The DNA for the CDR3 is TGTGCCAGCAGCGGAGGGGACAGCAATCAGCCCCAGCATTTT.

V is TRBV29-1 and J is TRBJ2-1; 10 nucleotides line up with TRBD2. The trim removed 1 base at V and 0 bases at J, leaving 12 bases unmatched. The CDR3 has 19 residues. Germline V gene data show CDR1 as SQVTM and CDR2 as ANQGSEA. CDR3 nucleotide sequence: TGCAGCGTTGAAGGGGCAGAGACTAGCGGGTTCCGCTCCTACAATGAGCAGTTCTTC. This encodes CSVEGAETSGFRSYNEQFF.

V is TRBV6-5 and J is TRBJ1-1, with 7 bases fitting TRBD1. With V trimmed by 2 bases and J by 0 bases, 6 bases remained unmatched. The CDR3 is made up of 16 amino acids. Germline CDR1 reads MNHEY; CDR2 reads SVGAGI. CDR3 sequence reads: CASSYLGDSVNTEAFF. DNA of the CDR3: TGTGCCAGCAGTTACCTTGGGGACAGTGTGAACACTGAAGCTTTCTTT.

The DNA for the CDR3 is TGTGCCAGCAGCTTAGCGGGGGGAGCCGGGGGAGACACTGAAGCTTTCTTT. Amino acid sequence: CASSLAGGAGGDTEAFF. The V gene is TRBV7-6, the J gene TRBJ1-1; a possible D gene is TRBD1 (5 bases). Per germline, CDR1 SGHVS and CDR2 FNYEAQ. Trimming shortened V by 0 bases and J by 3 bases, and 17 bases separated the two germline ends. The CDR3 length is 17 residues.

The chain employs TRBV27 and TRBJ2-2; TRBD2 might be the D (6 bases). CDR1 and CDR2 from the germline V gene are MNHEY and SMNVEV (reference sequence). The CDR3 contains 15 residues. Trimming shortened V by 3 bases and J by 7 bases, and 15 bases separated the two germline ends. CDR3 region: CASSLRSGRFGELFF. CDR3 in DNA: TGTGCCAGCAGTTTGAGAAGCGGGCGGTTCGGGGAGCTGTTTTTT.